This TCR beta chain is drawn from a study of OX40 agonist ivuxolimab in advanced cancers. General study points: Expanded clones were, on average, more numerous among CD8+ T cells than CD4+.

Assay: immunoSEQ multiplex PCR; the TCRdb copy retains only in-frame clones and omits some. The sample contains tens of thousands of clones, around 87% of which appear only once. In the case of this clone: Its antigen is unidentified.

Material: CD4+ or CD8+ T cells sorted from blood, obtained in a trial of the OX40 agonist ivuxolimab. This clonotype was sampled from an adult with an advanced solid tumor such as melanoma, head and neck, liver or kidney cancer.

CDR3 nucleotides: TGTGCCTGGATAAGCAGCGGGAGGTGGAGGGAGACCCAGTACTTC. Protein: CAWISSGRWRETQYF. The chain recombines TRBV30 with TRBJ2-5; 9 bases align to TRBD2. The V and J ends lost 4 bases and 5 bases, in that order; junction bases with no gene match: 11. This CDR3 region has 15 residues. Per germline, CDR1 GTSNPN and CDR2 SVGIG (reference sequence).